This T cell receptor beta chain stems from a study of T cell responses to AZD1222 COVID-19 vaccine (dated by TCRdb to the early 2020s). Some background on the complete study: TCR sequencing covered fewer than 250 trial participants: about 210 given two doses of AZD1222 and 26 given two doses of MenACWY control vaccine. Trial participants were enrolled into age subgroups of 18-55, 56-69 and 70-plus years, which contained about 150, 27 and 61 TCR-sequenced participants, respectively.

Broader findings and caveats from the paper: No day 14 peak-response samples were available, so repertoires were characterized only after the peak T cell response. Reportedly, almost half of the unique spike-specific TCRs recognized epitopes lying outside the regions that are mutated in the B.1.351 and B.1.1.7 variants. The vaccine-associated CD4 TCRs covered the entire spike protein, and the dominant responses fell in regions 160-218 and 743-854. In the small 56-69-year group, the increase in depth fell short of significance, most likely because of low power. Most participants were white British and females outnumbered males, and the authors suggested that clonal diversity may have been underestimated. Only five to seven AZD1222 recipients were SARS-CoV-2 seropositive at baseline, limiting conclusions about previously exposed vaccinees. Spike-specific TCR breadth and depth rose significantly after two AZD1222 doses compared with day 0 and with MenACWY recipients.

The CDR3 runs 14 residues from the cysteine to the phenylalanine. The kept DNA is CDR3 alone, 42 bases in frame from the first base. V and J are truncated by 2 bases and 4 bases respectively, leaving an intervening sequence of 12 bases. According to the germline V gene, CDR1 reads ENHRY and CDR2 reads SYGVKD. The CDR3 regions of human TCRbeta chains were analyzed by immunosequencing. In the source study's methods: TCRs in the repertoires were compared against a reference library of SARS-CoV-2-specific TCRs that had been generated with the MIRA antigen-specificity platform. Breadth was defined as the fraction of unique TCRs that were SARS-CoV-2-associated, and depth was defined as the fraction of total T cells that were SARS-CoV-2-associated. Each spike-specific TCR was assigned to its reactive spike region and to a CD4 or CD8 class using the MIRA data. Log10-transformed breadth and depth values were compared by one-way ANOVA with Sidak's multiple comparisons tests. In its TCRdb copy, this immuneACCESS table keeps in-frame sequences only and misses some clones. Where compared with another copy, unresolved V genes explain less than half of these, and the others have no known cause. Clonal size and the V and J genes are those of that table, whereas D and trimming came from the DNA. The sample contains roughly 110,000 clones, about nine tenths of them found a single time. The ten largest account for roughly 8% of the sample.

The time point tag for this specimen amounts to: about 28 days (+/-7) after the second vaccine dose. AZD1222 recipients given second doses at about 4 weeks or at about 12 weeks were pooled, since spike-specific TCR depth and breadth were not found to differ between the two schedules. Vaccinee samples came from UK trials COV001 and COV002, including a single-blind randomized controlled phase 2/3 trial of AZD1222 (ChAdOx1 nCoV-19) in healthy adults. For TCRbeta chain sequencing, PBMC samples were collected from trial participants at day 0 and at day 28 after the second dose. As for this clone: Its antigen remains undetermined. Base qualities are not recorded, but no much larger clone differs from it by a single base.

This TCR was recovered from an adult who received the AZD1222 COVID-19 vaccine. The source material was peripheral blood, sampled 28 days after the second AZD1222 dose. The receptor chain draws on TRBV10-3 and TRBJ2-7; TRBD1 is perhaps the D gene, given 5 matching bases. CDR3 protein: CAISEQGSLYEQYF. The DNA is as follows: TGTGCCATCAGTGAGCAGGGTTCTTTGTACGAGCAGTACTTC.